The clone carrying this T cell receptor beta chain was detected only a few times. Its antigen is undetermined. The data were obtained in a study of T-cell reconstitution after alpha-beta-depleted transplantation in children. Study results and limitations: The main origin of T-cell counts and diversity one year after transplant was newly produced T cells. Several hundred rapidly expanded clones from non-depleted graft cells reportedly supplied alpha-beta T cells about two months post-transplant. There were some patients whose high TCRbeta diversity at day 60 came from surviving recipient T cells and thymic progenitors.

The germline V gene has CDR1 SGHRS and CDR2 YFSETQ. Trimming pared 1 base from V and 3 bases from J, leaving 11 bases between. CDR3 length equals 15 residues. Construction of the TCRbeta library involved unique molecular identifiers. TCRdb redid the calling of the PCR reads with MiXCR, one entry per CDR3 protein. This table has a few hundred thousand distinct CDR3 sequences, more than 20% appearing once. The sequence was obtained from a boy younger than two with Wiskott-Aldrich syndrome, due to receive a stem cell transplant. This chain connects TRBV5-1 to TRBJ2-1, with unresolved D. The sample here was PBMCs, taken before TCRalphabeta/CD19-depleted stem cell transplant. CDR3 residues: CASSLRDLIYNEQFF. The CDR3 DNA is TGCGCCAGCAGCTTGAGGGATCTGATCTACAATGAGCAGTTCTTC.